What follows are 10 T cell receptor beta chains derived from one specimen sequenced in a study of T-cell memory formation after mild COVID-19 (dated by TCRdb to about 2021). Receptor amplification or capture employed 5' RACE. Reads for this sample came from an Illumina NovaSeq 6000. TCRdb reprocessing: public reads trimmed at Q25 with fastp, clones called with MiXCR, in-frame beta chains kept. Every CDR3 protein is listed once, alongside the most common genes and DNA of its rows. For this sample the table gives about 350,000 distinct CDR3 sequences, of which 28% were detected only once. The top ten hold roughly 14% of the sample. Sequencing was carried out using PBMCs or a T cell subset sorted from them (not recorded which). The receptor source for this set is an adult woman who had mild COVID-19 (a few samples of this study predate the infection). The sample titles of this study are shuffled in the database, so cell type and time point are left out; the donor was told from shared clones.

This clonotype was recorded a few times. V gene TRBV6-1 combines with J gene TRBJ1-6, with D maybe TRBD1 (5 bases). CDR3 length: 16 amino acids. V lost 6 bases, J lost 6 bases, and 18 bases lay in between. CDR1 is MNHNS and CDR2 is SASEGT in the germline V gene. CDR3 nucleotide sequence: TGTGCCAGCAGCGCCTCCCTAAGCCAGGGTAATTCACCCCTCCACTTT. Residues: CASSASLSQGNSPLHF.

The chain is built from TRBV10-3 and TRBJ1-6, with TRBD1 matching 9 bases. This CDR3 is built from 15 residues. Germline V gene data show CDR1 as ENHRY and CDR2 as SYGVKD. V trimming: 8 bases; J trimming: 7 bases; junction bases outside the gene matches: 9. This CDR3 is CAIGVRTGDNSPLHF. CDR3 coding DNA: TGTGCCATCGGGGTGAGGACAGGGGACAATTCACCCCTCCACTTT.

V gene TRBV30 combines with J gene TRBJ2-1, with 9 bases matching TRBD2. Germline V gene data show CDR1 as GTSNPN and CDR2 as SVGIG (reference sequence). The V and J ends lost 3 bases and 9 bases, in that order; junction bases with no gene match: 6. The length of the CDR3 is 13 residues. DNA of the CDR3: TGTGCCTGGAGGGGACTAGCAGGTCGTGAGCAGTTCTTC. It translates to CAWRGLAGREQFF. The complete variable domain, with remaining parts taken from reference TRBV30 and TRBJ2-1, reads SQTIHQWPATLVQPVGSPLSLECTVEGTSNPNLYWYRQAAGRGLQLLFYSVGIGQISSEVPQNLSASRPQDRQFILSSKKLLLSDSGFYLCAWRGLAGREQFFGPGTRLTVL.

The chain joins TRBV12-3 or TRBV12-4 to TRBJ2-1, with D possibly matching TRBD2 (6 bases). V lost 6 bases, J lost 6 bases, and 15 bases lay in between. The CDR3 runs to 14 residues. This CDR3 is CASRASARANEQFF. The CDR3 coding sequence is TGTGCCAGCAGGGCTAGCGCTCGGGCCAATGAGCAGTTCTTC.

This clonotype was recorded a few times. This rearrangement joins TRBV15 to TRBJ2-7; 9 bases align to TRBD2. From germline, CDR1 is LNHNV and CDR2 YYDKDF (reference sequence). The CDR3 has 15 residues. With V trimmed by 2 bases and J by 6 bases, 8 bases remained unmatched. The CDR3 coding sequence is TGTGCCACCAGCAGAAAAGCGGGAGGAAACCGCGAGCAGTACTTC. This gives the protein CATSRKAGGNREQYF.

This clonotype was counted ten times or more. The V call is TRBV24-1, the J call TRBJ2-2; D is perhaps TRBD1 (5 bases). Trimming took off 4 bases at V and 3 bases at J, with 14 bases between the two ends. CDR3 length equals 16 residues. Germline V gene data show CDR1 as KGHDR and CDR2 as SFDVKD. CDR3 loop: CATSDQSARDTGELFF. CDR3 bases: TGTGCCACCAGTGACCAATCGGCCAGGGACACCGGGGAGCTGTTTTTT.

The chain recombines TRBV3-1 with TRBJ2-7; D is unresolved. Germline V gene sequence: CDR1 LGHDT, CDR2 YNNKEL (reference sequence). V shed 0 bases and J shed 2 bases, with 11 bases lying between them. The CDR3 loop spans 15 amino acids. The CDR3 sequence: CASSQEGDPPYEQYF. The CDR3 coding sequence is TGTGCCAGCAGCCAAGAAGGAGACCCCCCCTACGAGCAGTACTTC.

This clonotype was detected a few times. The J gene is TRBJ2-1, the V gene TRBV9, with 7 nucleotides matching TRBD2. CDR3 length: 16 residues. CDR1 is SGDLS and CDR2 is YYNGEE in the germline V gene. The trim removed 4 bases at V and 1 base at J, leaving 8 bases unmatched. The CDR3 DNA reads TGTGCCAGCAGCCCCGAAGGCGGGGGATCCTACAATGAGCAGTTCTTC. It specifies CASSPEGGGSYNEQFF.

This clonotype was counted a few times. This rearrangement joins TRBV5-1 to TRBJ2-3, with D unresolved. This CDR3 has 14 amino acids. V was pared by 4 bases and J by 8 bases, with 17 bases between. Germline CDR1 is SGHRS and CDR2 is YFSETQ. CDR3 bases: TGCGCCAGCAGCCCAGCGAAAACTCCACCTACGCAGTATTTT. The encoded protein is CASSPAKTPPTQYF.

A single count supports this clonotype. V gene TRBV7-8 combines with J gene TRBJ1-1; D unclear. The germline V gene has CDR1 SGHVS and CDR2 FQNEAQ. The CDR3 extends over 16 amino acids. V was pared by 6 bases and J by 4 bases, with 21 bases between. CDR3 sequence reads: CASSPITGNFGTEAFF. The CDR3 nucleotides are TGTGCCAGCAGTCCAATAACGGGGAATTTTGGCACTGAAGCTTTCTTT.